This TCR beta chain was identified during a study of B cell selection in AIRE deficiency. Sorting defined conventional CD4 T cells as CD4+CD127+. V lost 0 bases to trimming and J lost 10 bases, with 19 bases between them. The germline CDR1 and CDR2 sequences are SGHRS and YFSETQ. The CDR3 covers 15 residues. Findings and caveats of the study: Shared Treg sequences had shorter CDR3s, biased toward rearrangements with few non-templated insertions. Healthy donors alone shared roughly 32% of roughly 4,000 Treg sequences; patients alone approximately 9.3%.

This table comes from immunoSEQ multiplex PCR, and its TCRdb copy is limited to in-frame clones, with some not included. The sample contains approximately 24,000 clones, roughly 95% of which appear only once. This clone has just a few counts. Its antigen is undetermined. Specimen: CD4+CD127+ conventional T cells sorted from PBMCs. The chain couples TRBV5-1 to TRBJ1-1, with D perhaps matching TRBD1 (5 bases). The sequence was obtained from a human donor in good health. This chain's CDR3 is CASSLVGPLGMGAFF. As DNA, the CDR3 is TGCGCCAGCAGCTTGGTGGGGCCCCTAGGTATGGGAGCTTTCTTT.